What follows is one T cell receptor beta chain and its context. The sample comes from a study of early T cells in non-severe SARS-CoV-2 infection. Study summary: Sequencing was performed on bulk RNA from unsorted whole blood, leaving chains unpaired.

Unique molecular identifiers were added to individual cDNA molecules. TCRdb ran MiXCR on the 5' RACE reads and lists one entry per CDR3 protein. Among 65,000 to 75,000 distinct CDR3 sequences listed, over 3.5% were seen once. The ends lost 5 bases at V and 4 bases at J; junction bases unmatched: 10. This CDR3 has 16 amino acids. Germline CDR1 SGHVS, CDR2 FNYEAQ. The sample in question was whole blood, obtained at baseline. This clonotype was obtained from an adult who was a healthcare worker with PCR-confirmed SARS-CoV-2 infection or an uninfected control (not recorded which). The donor label of this sample is uncertain. The V and J genes are TRBV7-6 and TRBJ2-5; TRBD1 aligns across 10 bases. The CDR3 region has the DNA TGTGCCAGCAGCATTGACAGGGGGCTAGGTGGAGAGACCCAGTACTTC. The encoded protein is CASSIDRGLGGETQYF. Based on the CDR3 plus reference TRBV7-6 and TRBJ2-5, the full variable domain is GAGVSQSPRYKVTKRGQDVALRCDPISGHVSLYWYRQALGQGPEFLTYFNYEAQQDKSGLPNDRFSAERPEGSISTLTIQRTEQRDSAMYRCASSIDRGLGGETQYFGPGTRLLVL.